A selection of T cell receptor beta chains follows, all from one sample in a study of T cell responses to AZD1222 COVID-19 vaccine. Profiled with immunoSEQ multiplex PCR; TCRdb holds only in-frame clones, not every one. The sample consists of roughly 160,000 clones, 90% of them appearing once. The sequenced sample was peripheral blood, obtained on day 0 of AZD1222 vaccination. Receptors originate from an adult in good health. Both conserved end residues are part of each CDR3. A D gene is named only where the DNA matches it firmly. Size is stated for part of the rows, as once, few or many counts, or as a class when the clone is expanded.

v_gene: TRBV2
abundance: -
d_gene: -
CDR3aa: CASREERGGETQYF

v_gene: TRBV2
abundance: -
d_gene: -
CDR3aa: CASRVQRNSYNEQFF

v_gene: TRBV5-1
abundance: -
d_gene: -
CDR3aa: CASSPDGEAEAFF

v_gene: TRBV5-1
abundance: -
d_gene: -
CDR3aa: CASSLAVRSSYNSPLHF

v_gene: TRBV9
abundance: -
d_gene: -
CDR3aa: CASSAPGYSGNTIYF

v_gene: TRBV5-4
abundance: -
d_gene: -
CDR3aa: CASSLLHTAQSPLHF

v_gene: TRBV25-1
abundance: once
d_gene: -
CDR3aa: CASSDRGSNQPQHF

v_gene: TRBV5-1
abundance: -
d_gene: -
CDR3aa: CASSREGSNTEAFF

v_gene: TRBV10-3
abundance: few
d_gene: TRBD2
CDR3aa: CAIAGGIEQYF

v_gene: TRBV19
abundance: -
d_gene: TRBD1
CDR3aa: CASSNRQGVSYEQYF

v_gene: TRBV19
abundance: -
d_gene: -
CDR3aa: CASSILRDNYGYTF

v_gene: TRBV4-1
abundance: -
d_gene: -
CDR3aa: CASSQDWGQNTEAFF

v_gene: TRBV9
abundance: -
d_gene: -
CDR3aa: CASSSNPNRANEKLFF

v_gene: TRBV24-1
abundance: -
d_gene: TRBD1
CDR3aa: CATSDSGTGLGEQYF

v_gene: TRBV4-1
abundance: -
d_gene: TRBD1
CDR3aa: CASSPFTTGGASYEQYF

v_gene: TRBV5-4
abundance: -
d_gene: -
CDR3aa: CASSLEGLNSPLHF

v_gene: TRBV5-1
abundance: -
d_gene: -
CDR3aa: CASSVRAGNTEAFF

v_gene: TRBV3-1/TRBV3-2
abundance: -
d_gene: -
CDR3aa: CASSLPLSSYNEQFF

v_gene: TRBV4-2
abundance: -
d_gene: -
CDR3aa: CASSQDPSDTQYF

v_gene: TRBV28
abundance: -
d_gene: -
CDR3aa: CASSLLSGLYEKLFF

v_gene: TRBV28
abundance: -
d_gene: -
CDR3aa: CASSLPPWGGSYYGYTF

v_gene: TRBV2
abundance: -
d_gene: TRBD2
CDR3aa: CASRLSTSGGAGTQYF

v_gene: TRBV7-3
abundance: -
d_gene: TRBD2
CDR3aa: CASRPSGTSGYNEQFF

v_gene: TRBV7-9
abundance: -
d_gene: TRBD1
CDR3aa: CASSYGTGPYGYTF

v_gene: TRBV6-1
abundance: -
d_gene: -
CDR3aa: CASSEPLRGRSYEQYF

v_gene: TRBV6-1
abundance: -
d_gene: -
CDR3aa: CASSDRDTVYNEQFF

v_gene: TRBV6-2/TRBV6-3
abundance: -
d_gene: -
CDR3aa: CASSTSLGTTEAFF

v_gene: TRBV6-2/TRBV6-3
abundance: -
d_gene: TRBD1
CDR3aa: CASSPSTLRRGQETQYF

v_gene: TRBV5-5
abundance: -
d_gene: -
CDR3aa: CASSFSRTEAFF

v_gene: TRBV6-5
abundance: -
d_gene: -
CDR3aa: CASGRDNSPLHF

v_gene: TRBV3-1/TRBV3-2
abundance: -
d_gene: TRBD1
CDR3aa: CASSQVDREGYTF

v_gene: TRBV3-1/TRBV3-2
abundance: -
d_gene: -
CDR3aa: CASSQNNYGYTF

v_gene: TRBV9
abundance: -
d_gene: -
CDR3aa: CASSVGGFAGNTIYF

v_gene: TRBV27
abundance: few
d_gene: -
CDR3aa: CASSWDGRNEKLFF

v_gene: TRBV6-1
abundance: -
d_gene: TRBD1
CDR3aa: CASSEEAGGYGYTF